This T cell receptor beta chain came from a study of Ad26.COV2.S vaccination and SARS-CoV-2 variants. Whole-study context: Donor allocation was to the COV1001 Ad26.COV2.S trial arm. Study-wide results and limits: It was found that vaccine and placebo recipients had similar non-spike TCR breadth.

Method: immunoSEQ multiplex PCR; TCRdb's copy keeps in-frame clones and lacks some. The sample consists of fewer than 800,000 clones, more than 70% of them appearing once. The V segment lost 3 bases and the J segment 3 bases; nucleotides outside the gene matches: 6. The germline CDR1 and CDR2 sequences are KGHDR and SFDVKD. The CDR3 is made up of 15 amino acids. Concerning this clone: Its target is not known.

Treatment reported: 19 received Ad26.COV2.S at low or high dose, single or two shots; about 5 received placebo; per-sample allocation not given. Day 63 after the first injection of vaccine or placebo was the sampling time. The clonotype comes from a person aged 18-65 years who received the Ad26.COV2.S COVID-19 vaccine or a placebo. The J gene is TRBJ2-7, the V gene TRBV24-1; TRBD2 aligns across 8 bases. This specimen was peripheral blood, taken in a trial of Ad26.COV2.S vaccine versus placebo. The CDR3 is CATSDPPSGSYEQYF. CDR3 DNA: TGTGCCACCAGTGATCCCCCAAGCGGGAGCTACGAGCAGTACTTC.